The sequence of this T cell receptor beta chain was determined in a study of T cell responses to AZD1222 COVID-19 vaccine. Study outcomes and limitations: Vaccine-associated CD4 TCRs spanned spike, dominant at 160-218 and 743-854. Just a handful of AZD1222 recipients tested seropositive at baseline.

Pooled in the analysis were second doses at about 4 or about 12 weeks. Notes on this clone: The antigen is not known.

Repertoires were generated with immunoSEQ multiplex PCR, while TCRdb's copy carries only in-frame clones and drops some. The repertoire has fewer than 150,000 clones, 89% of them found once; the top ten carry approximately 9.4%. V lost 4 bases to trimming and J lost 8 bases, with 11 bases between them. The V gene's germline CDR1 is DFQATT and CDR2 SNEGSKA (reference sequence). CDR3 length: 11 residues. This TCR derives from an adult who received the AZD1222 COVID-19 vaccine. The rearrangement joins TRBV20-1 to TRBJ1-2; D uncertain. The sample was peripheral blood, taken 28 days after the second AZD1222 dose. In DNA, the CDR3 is TGCAGTGCTATTGACACCTTCGGCTACACCTTC. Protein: CSAIDTFGYTF.